This TCR beta chain was obtained from a study of glioma-infiltrating T cells. Findings and caveats of the study: Gliomas, especially low-grade, showed above-expected tissue-blood divergence; non-neoplastic patients showed below. CDR3 overlap between tissue and blood was very small.

This clonotype was found once. Antigen specificity is unknown. A much larger clone differs from this one at a single base, so this may be a read error. Using RNA template, CDR3s of TCR alpha and beta were amplified with iRepertoire arm-PCR. Tissue mRNA or PBMC total RNA, about 85-400 ng, went into one-step reverse transcription and amplification. Via MiXCR, TCRdb re-called the multiplex PCR reads, giving one row per CDR3 protein. The profile shows about 130,000 distinct CDR3 sequences, around 25% of them singletons. Deletions cut 5 bases from V and 2 bases from J, with 16 bases between. The germline CDR1 and CDR2 sequences are MNHEY and SVGEGT. The CDR3 extends over 16 amino acids.

Material for sequencing was glioma tissue, nonneoplastic brain tissue, or PBMCs (not recorded which). The clonotype comes from a human donor with low-grade glioma or glioblastoma, undergoing nonglioma brain surgery, or in good health (not recorded which). V and J are TRBV6-2 or TRBV6-3 and TRBJ1-5; D is uncertain. The CDR3 coding sequence is TGTGCCAGCAGTGTGAAGGGCCCACATCGCAATCAGCCCCAGCATTTT. It translates to CASSVKGPHRNQPQHF.